This is a list of T cell receptor beta chains from one sample in a study of cytomegalovirus exposure and HLA in healthy donors. TCRdb's copy holds only in-frame clones and misses some; the assay was immunoSEQ multiplex PCR. The sample includes 150,000 or so clones, about 80% of them seen just once. The sequenced material came from PBMCs. Receptor source: a female donor in good health and CMV-seronegative. CDR3s include the opening cysteine and the closing phenylalanine or tryptophan. Fields, in order: D gene, J gene, clone size, V gene, CDR3 protein, CDR3 DNA. A D gene is named only where the DNA matches it firmly. Expanded clones are given a class, and other clones once, few, many or no size at all.

- TRBJ2-2 - TRBV6-6 CASSYHARAGELFF TGTGCCAGCAGTTACCATGCGCGAGCCGGGGAGCTGTTTTTT
TRBD2 TRBJ2-5 once TRBV5-1 CASSPAGRSGRETQYF TGCGCCAGCAGCCCCGCCGGGAGGAGCGGGAGGGAGACCCAGTACTTC
- TRBJ1-4 - TRBV2 CASSEAGLGGEKLFF TGTGCCAGCAGTGAAGCTGGGTTGGGGGGTGAAAAACTGTTTTTT
TRBD2 TRBJ2-3 - TRBV9 CASSTGGDNTDTQYF TGTGCCAGCAGCACCGGGGGGGATAACACAGATACGCAGTATTTT
- TRBJ1-2 - TRBV9 CASSGTGTHYGYTF TGTGCCAGCAGCGGAACCGGGACACACTATGGCTACACCTTC
- TRBJ2-7 - TRBV28 CAIPPSDGIF TGTGCCATCCCCCCCTCCGACGGGATCTTC
- TRBJ2-3 once TRBV5-6 CASSLGGVRADTQYF TGTGCCAGCAGCTTGGGGGGGGTAAGGGCAGATACGCAGTATTTT
- TRBJ2-7 - TRBV5-1 CASREAYEQYF TGCGCCAGCAGAGAGGCCTACGAGCAGTACTTC
- TRBJ2-4 - TRBV19 CASSIPNRLSTKNIQYF TGTGCCAGTAGTATACCCAACAGGCTCTCAACCAAAAACATTCAGTACTTC
TRBD2 TRBJ2-5 - TRBV2 CASAGLAGGETQYF TGTGCCAGCGCTGGACTAGCGGGGGGAGAGACCCAGTACTTC
- TRBJ2-7 - TRBV7-5 CVRTLLVWGTGGFTYEQYF TGTGTCAGAACCCTACTCGTCTGGGGGACAGGGGGATTCACCTACGAGCAGTACTTC
- TRBJ1-1 few TRBV5-1 CASSLDSGTEAFF TGCGCCAGCAGCCTTGACAGTGGGACTGAAGCTTTCTTT
- TRBJ2-7 - TRBV2 CASSEAGREQYF TGTGCCAGCAGTGAAGCAGGGAGGGAGCAGTACTTC
- TRBJ1-4 - TRBV5-1 CASSPRGNDGEKLFF TGCGCCAGCAGCCCTCGAGGGAACGACGGCGAAAAACTGTTTTTT
TRBD2 TRBJ2-3 - TRBV7-9 CASSLAGRAADTQYF TGTGCCAGCAGCTTAGCGGGGAGGGCCGCAGATACGCAGTATTTT
- TRBJ2-7 - TRBV6-1 CASSGAGSYEQYF TGTGCCAGCAGTGGGGCCGGTAGCTACGAGCAGTACTTC
- TRBJ1-1 - TRBV27 CASGPRGTGPGGTEAFF TGTGCCAGCGGACCACGGGGGACGGGGCCCGGGGGCACTGAAGCTTTCTTT
TRBD1 TRBJ2-5 - TRBV6-5 CASRRTGGQETQYF TGTGCCAGCAGAAGGACAGGGGGACAGGAGACCCAGTACTTC
TRBD2 TRBJ2-3 - TRBV27 CASSLVAGGLDTQYF TGTGCCAGCAGTTTAGTAGCGGGGGGGTTAGATACGCAGTATTTT
TRBD1 TRBJ2-7 - TRBV10-2 CASSDSGQVSYEQYF TGCGCCAGCAGTGATTCCGGACAGGTCTCCTACGAGCAGTACTTC
TRBD1 TRBJ1-3 - TRBV5-1 CASSLASGQGVSGNTIYF TGCGCCAGCAGCTTGGCGAGCGGACAGGGGGTTTCTGGAAACACCATATATTTT
TRBD2 TRBJ2-3 - TRBV25-1 CASSKAGLAGFTDTQYF TGTGCCAGCAGTAAAGCGGGACTAGCGGGGTTCACAGATACGCAGTATTTT
- TRBJ1-2 - TRBV6-5 CASSFTGLDYGYTF TGTGCCAGCAGTTTCACAGGGCTGGACTATGGCTACACCTTC
TRBD1 TRBJ1-2 - TRBV6-6 CASSYAPGGPNYGYTF TGTGCCAGCAGTTACGCCCCAGGGGGCCCGAACTATGGCTACACCTTC
- TRBJ1-1 few TRBV5-1 CASSLAGTPNTEAFF TGCGCCAGCAGCTTGGCCGGGACACCCAACACTGAAGCTTTCTTT
TRBD2 TRBJ2-1 - TRBV15 CATREGRGASYEQFF TGTGCCACCAGAGAGGGGCGGGGGGCCTCCTACGAGCAGTTCTTC
- TRBJ1-1 - TRBV9 CASSPQGLTEAFF TGTGCCAGCAGCCCTCAGGGTTTGACTGAAGCTTTCTTT
- TRBJ1-1 - TRBV6-1 CASGLEENTEAFF TGTGCCAGCGGTCTAGAGGAGAACACTGAAGCTTTCTTT
- TRBJ2-7 - TRBV2 CASEGAYSYEQYF TGTGCCAGCGAAGGGGCGTACTCCTACGAGCAGTACTTC
- TRBJ2-2 - TRBV5-6 CASSIVVGELFF TGTGCCAGCAGTATAGTGGTCGGGGAGCTGTTTTTT
TRBD2 TRBJ2-2 - TRBV11-3 CASSGLAGGDTGELFF TGTGCCAGCAGCGGACTAGCGGGGGGCGACACCGGGGAGCTGTTTTTT
TRBD2 TRBJ2-1 - TRBV13 CASSFKTSGFVNEQFF TGTGCCAGCAGCTTCAAGACTAGCGGATTCGTCAATGAGCAGTTCTTC
TRBD1 TRBJ1-1 - TRBV7-3 CASSLAQGDTEAFF TGTGCCAGCAGCTTAGCCCAGGGGGACACTGAAGCTTTCTTT
- TRBJ2-3 once TRBV2 CASTALLKTDTQYF TGTGCCAGCACTGCGCTCCTCAAAACAGATACGCAGTATTTT
TRBD2 TRBJ2-1 - TRBV2 CASSGLAGADEQFF TGTGCCAGCAGCGGACTAGCGGGAGCAGATGAGCAGTTCTTC
TRBD1 TRBJ1-1 - TRBV7-8 CASSLGRQGGTEAFF TGTGCCAGCAGCTTAGGAAGACAGGGAGGCACTGAAGCTTTCTTT
- TRBJ1-1 - TRBV5-1 CASRRYGVNTEAFF TGCGCCAGTCGAAGGTACGGAGTTAACACTGAAGCTTTCTTT